Below are 10 T cell receptor beta chains sequenced from a single sample in a study of T cell repertoires in cytomegalovirus infection (dated by TCRdb to about 2019). What these receptors recognize is not known. In light of the paper, this sample's treatment or condition label describes: in vitro stimulation with specific CMV peptide epitopes to enrich CMV-specific T cells. These reads were obtained on an Illumina HiSeq 1500. TCRdb reanalyzed the raw reads on its own, using fastp at Q25 for trimming and MiXCR for clone calling, and kept in-frame beta chains. Rows are unified per CDR3 protein, each entry keeping the most common DNA and genes. The sample records about 830,000 distinct CDR3 sequences, over 25% of which are singletons. The ten top clones hold around 12% of the sample. The source was cultured CD8+ T cells from PBMCs, collected from culture after CMV antigen stimulation. The receptors here all came from a human donor in good health (CMV status not recorded). Some clones in this sample may be carry-over from other donors' samples.

This clonotype showed up just a few times. The rearrangement links TRBV20-1 to TRBJ2-7, with 9 nucleotides matching TRBD1. This CDR3 is built from 14 residues. The junction had 7 bases not matched to a gene; V was cut back by 3 bases and J by 4 bases. The germline V gene has CDR1 DFQATT and CDR2 SNEGSKA (reference sequence). The chain's CDR3 is CSASLGTGLYEQYF. Here the CDR3 DNA reads TGCAGTGCTAGTTTGGGGACAGGGCTTTACGAGCAGTACTTC.

A word on this clonotype: A much bigger clone sits one base away, suggesting this may be a read error. The rearrangement joins TRBV5-6 to TRBJ1-1; no clear D gene. Germline CDR1 is SGHDT and CDR2 is YYEEEE. Trimming pared 5 bases from V and 4 bases from J, leaving 9 bases between. The CDR3 extends over 12 amino acids. The CDR3 loop reads CASSYTVTEAFF. The CDR3 DNA reads TGTGCCAGCAGTTACACCGTCACTGAAGCTTTCTTT.

The chain recombines TRBV14 with TRBJ2-3; a possible D gene is TRBD1 (5 bases). Germline V CDR1 and CDR2: SGHDN, FVKESK. V was clipped by 5 bases and J by 2 bases, with 14 bases between them. CDR3 size: 15 residues. The CDR3 spells CASSAQELYTDTQYF. The CDR3 nucleotides read TGTGCCAGCAGCGCACAGGAATTGTACACAGATACGCAGTATTTT. Full variable domain (remainder filled in from reference TRBV14 and TRBJ2-3): EAGVTQFPSHSVIEKGQTVTLRCDPISGHDNLYWYRRVMGKEIKFLLHFVKESKQDESGMPNNRFLAERTGGTYSTLKVQPAELEDSGVYFCASSAQELYTDTQYFGPGTRLTVL.

This clonotype was observed a handful of times. The chain has TRBV11-2 and TRBJ2-1, with D tentatively TRBD2 (5 bases). In germline, CDR1 is SGHAT, CDR2 FQNNGV. The CDR3 consists of 15 residues. Trimming took off 3 bases at V and 5 bases at J, with 14 bases between the two ends. The CDR3: CASSLRPDFDNEQFF. The CDR3 DNA reads TGTGCCAGCAGCTTGCGTCCGGACTTTGACAATGAGCAGTTCTTC. Combining the CDR3 with reference TRBV11-2 and TRBJ2-1 gives the whole variable domain EAGVAQSPRYKIIEKRQSVAFWCNPISGHATLYWYQQILGQGPKLLIQFQNNGVVDDSQLPKDRFSAERLKGVDSTLKIQPAKLEDSAVYLCASSLRPDFDNEQFFGPGTRLTVL.

This clonotype was detected a few times. The V and J genes are TRBV14 and TRBJ1-2; 7 bases fit TRBD1. The CDR3 has 16 residues. Trimming at V came to 0 bases and at J to 8 bases, leaving 12 bases not matched to a gene. CDR1 and CDR2 (germline): SGHDN, FVKESK. The CDR3 region has the DNA TGTGCCAGCAGCCAAGAACGGGACAGACAACTGGAAGGCTACACCTTC. Its translation is CASSQERDRQLEGYTF. The full variable domain, with the rest looked up from reference TRBV14 and TRBJ1-2, is EAGVTQFPSHSVIEKGQTVTLRCDPISGHDNLYWYRRVMGKEIKFLLHFVKESKQDESGMPNNRFLAERTGGTYSTLKVQPAELEDSGVYFCASSQERDRQLEGYTFGSGTRLTVV.

This clonotype was found many times. The J gene is TRBJ2-5, the V gene TRBV6-1; 8 bases are a match to TRBD2. The CDR3 runs 16 residues. Germline V gene sequence: CDR1 MNHNS, CDR2 SASEGT. Trimming removed 2 bases from V and 4 bases from J; junction bases left unmatched: 9. CDR3 nucleotide sequence: TGTGCCAGCAGTGAACAAACCGGGACTAGAGGAGAGACCCAGTACTTC. This encodes CASSEQTGTRGETQYF.

This chain joins TRBV7-9 and TRBJ1-2; TRBD1 aligns across 10 bases. Per the germline V gene, CDR1 is SEHNR and CDR2 is FQNEAQ (reference sequence). V trimming: 2 bases; J trimming: 8 bases; junction bases outside the gene matches: 8. The CDR3 has 15 amino acids. The CDR3 loop reads CASSLFGQGERGYTF. The CDR3 DNA reads TGTGCCAGCAGCTTATTCGGACAGGGGGAAAGAGGCTACACCTTC.

The chain employs TRBV7-9 and TRBJ2-3; D possibly corresponds to TRBD2 (6 bases). Germline CDR1 is SEHNR and CDR2 is FQNEAQ (reference sequence). V was cut by 5 bases and J by 4 bases, with 13 bases left in between. This CDR3 has 14 residues. The CDR3 is CASSPAGGSDTQYF. For the CDR3, the DNA is TGTGCCAGCAGCCCCGCCGGGGGATCAGATACGCAGTATTTT.

This clonotype was found a few times. J is TRBJ1-5 and V is TRBV7-9; D may be TRBD1 (5 bases). The germline V gene encodes CDR1 SEHNR and CDR2 FQNEAQ (reference sequence). Trimming pared 5 bases from V and 0 bases from J, leaving 11 bases between. The CDR3 sequence is 15 residues long. CDR3 sequence reads: CASSATGHSNQPQHF. The CDR3 DNA is TGTGCCAGCAGCGCTACGGGGCATAGCAATCAGCCCCAGCATTTT.

This clonotype was picked up one time. The chain combines TRBV12-3 or TRBV12-4 with TRBJ2-1, with D possibly matching TRBD1 (5 bases). Trimming took 5 bases from V and 6 from J, leaving 20 bases between them. CDR3 size: 16 residues. CDR3 protein: CASSARQRERGNEQFF. For the CDR3, the DNA is TGTGCCAGCAGTGCCCGACAGAGAGAAAGGGGCAATGAGCAGTTCTTC.